Below, one TCR beta chain is given with its context. The V gene's germline CDR1 is LGHDT and CDR2 YNNKEL (reference sequence). Between the trimmed V and J ends, which lost 1 base and 4 bases, there was a span of 10 bases. This CDR3 has 14 residues. Only in-frame clones appear in the TCRdb table, and some are missing; sequencing was by immunoSEQ multiplex PCR. The sample includes tens of thousands of clones, 85% to 90% seen only once; the top ten take 1.3%. This entry is derived from a study of control samples from healthy donors and cancer patients. Sequencing was performed on blood. The chain combines TRBV3-1 (or the pseudogene TRBV3-2) with TRBJ1-2, with TRBD1 as a possible D gene (5 bases). This TCR came from a woman between 45 and 60 years old in good health. The CDR3: CASSQGGGSYGYTF. The CDR3 DNA reads as TGTGCCAGCAGCCAAGGGGGGGGAAGCTATGGCTACACCTTC.